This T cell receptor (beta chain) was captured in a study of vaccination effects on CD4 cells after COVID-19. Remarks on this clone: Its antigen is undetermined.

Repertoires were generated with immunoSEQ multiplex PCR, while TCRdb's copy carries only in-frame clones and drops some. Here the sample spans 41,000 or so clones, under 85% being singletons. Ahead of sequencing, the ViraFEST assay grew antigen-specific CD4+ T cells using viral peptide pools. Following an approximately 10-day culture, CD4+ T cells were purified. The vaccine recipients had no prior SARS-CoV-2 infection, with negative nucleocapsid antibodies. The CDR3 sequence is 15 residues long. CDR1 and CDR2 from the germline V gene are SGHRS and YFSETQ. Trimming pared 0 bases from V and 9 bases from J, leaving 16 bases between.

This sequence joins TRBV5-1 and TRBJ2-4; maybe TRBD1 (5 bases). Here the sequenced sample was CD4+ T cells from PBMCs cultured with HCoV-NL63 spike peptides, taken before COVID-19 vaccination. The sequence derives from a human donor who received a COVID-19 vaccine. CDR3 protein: CASSLDPSRVGIQYF. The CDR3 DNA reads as TGCGCCAGCAGCTTGGATCCGTCCAGGGTAGGCATTCAGTACTTC.